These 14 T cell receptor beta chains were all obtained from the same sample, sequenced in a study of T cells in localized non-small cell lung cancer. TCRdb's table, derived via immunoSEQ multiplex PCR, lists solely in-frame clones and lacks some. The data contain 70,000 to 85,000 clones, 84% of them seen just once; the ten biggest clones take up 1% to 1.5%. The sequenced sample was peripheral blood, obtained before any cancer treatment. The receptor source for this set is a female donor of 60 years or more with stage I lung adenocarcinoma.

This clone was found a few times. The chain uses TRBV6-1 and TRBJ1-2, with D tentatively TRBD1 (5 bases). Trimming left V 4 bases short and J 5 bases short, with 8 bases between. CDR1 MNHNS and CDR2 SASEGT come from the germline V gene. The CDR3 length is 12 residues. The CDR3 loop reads CASSATGYGYTF. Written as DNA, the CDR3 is TGTGCCAGCAGTGCAACAGGATATGGCTACACCTTC.

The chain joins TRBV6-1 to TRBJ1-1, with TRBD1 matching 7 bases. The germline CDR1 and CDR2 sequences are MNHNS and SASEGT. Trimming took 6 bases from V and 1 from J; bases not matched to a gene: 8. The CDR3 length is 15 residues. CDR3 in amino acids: CASRPSGQPNTEAFF. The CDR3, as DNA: TGTGCCAGCAGACCATCGGGACAGCCGAACACTGAAGCTTTCTTT.

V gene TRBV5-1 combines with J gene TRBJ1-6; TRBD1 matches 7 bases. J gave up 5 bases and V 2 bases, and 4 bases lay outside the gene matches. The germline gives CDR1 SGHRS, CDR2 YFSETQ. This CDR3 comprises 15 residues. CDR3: CASSLQGLHNSPLHF. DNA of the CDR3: TGCGCCAGCAGCTTACAGGGGTTGCATAATTCACCCCTCCACTTT.

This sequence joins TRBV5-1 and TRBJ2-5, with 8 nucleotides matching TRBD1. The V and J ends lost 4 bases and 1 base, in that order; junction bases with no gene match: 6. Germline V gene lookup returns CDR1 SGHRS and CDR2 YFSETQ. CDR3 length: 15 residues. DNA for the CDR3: TGCGCCAGCAGCCCGTGGACAGGGCCCCAAGAGACCCAGTACTTC. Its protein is CASSPWTGPQETQYF.

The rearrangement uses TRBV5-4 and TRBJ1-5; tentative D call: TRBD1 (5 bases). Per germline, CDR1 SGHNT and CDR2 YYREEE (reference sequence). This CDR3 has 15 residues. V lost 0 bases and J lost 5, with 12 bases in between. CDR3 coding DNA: TGTGCCAGCAGCTTGGGTCCAGGGACGGATCAGCCCCAGCATTTT. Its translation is CASSLGPGTDQPQHF.

Here the CDR3 reads CASSFGQGGYGYTF. CDR3 nucleotide sequence: TGTGCCAGCAGCTTCGGACAGGGAGGCTATGGCTACACCTTC. This chain links TRBV5-6 with TRBJ1-2; 8 positions agree with TRBD1. This CDR3 spans 14 amino acids. The V segment lost 2 bases and the J segment 4 bases; nucleotides outside the gene matches: 4. Germline CDR1 is SGHDT and CDR2 is YYEEEE. Supplemented by reference TRBV5-6 and TRBJ1-2, the full variable domain reads DAGVTQSPTHLIKTRGQQVTLRCSPKSGHDTVSWYQQALGQGPQFIFQYYEEEERQRGNFPDRFSGHQFPNYSSELNVNALLLGDSALYLCASSFGQGGYGYTFGSGTRLTVV.

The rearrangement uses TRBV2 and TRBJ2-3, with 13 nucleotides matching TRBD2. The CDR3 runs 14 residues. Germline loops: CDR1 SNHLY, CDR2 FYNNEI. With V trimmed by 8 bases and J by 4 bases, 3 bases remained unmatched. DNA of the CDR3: TGTGCCAGCCGACTAGCGGGGGGTGCAGATACGCAGTATTTT. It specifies CASRLAGGADTQYF.

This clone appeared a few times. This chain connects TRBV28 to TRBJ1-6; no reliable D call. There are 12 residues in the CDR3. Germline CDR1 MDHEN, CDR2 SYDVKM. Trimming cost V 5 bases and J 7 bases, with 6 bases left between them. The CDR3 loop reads CASSNPNSPLHF. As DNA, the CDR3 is TGTGCCAGCAGTAACCCGAATTCACCCCTCCACTTT.

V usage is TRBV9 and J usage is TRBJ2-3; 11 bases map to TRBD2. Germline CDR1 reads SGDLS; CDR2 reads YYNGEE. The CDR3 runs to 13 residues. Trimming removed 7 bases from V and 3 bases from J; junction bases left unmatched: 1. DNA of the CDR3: TGTGCCAGCTCTAGCGGGGGGACAGATACGCAGTATTTT. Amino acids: CASSSGGTDTQYF.

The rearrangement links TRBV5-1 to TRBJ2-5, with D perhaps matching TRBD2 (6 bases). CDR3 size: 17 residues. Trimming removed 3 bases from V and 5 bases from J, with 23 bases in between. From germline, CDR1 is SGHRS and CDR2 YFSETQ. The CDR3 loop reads CASSSPRELDPTETQYF. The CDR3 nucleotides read TGCGCCAGCAGCTCCCCCCGGGAGTTAGACCCCACCGAGACCCAGTACTTC.

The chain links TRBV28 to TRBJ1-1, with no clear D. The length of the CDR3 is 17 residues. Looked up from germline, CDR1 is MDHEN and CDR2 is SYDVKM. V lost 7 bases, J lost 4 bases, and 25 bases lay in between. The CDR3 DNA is TGTGCCAGCACCCTAACGGCCGTCCTTTCCCAGGCCACTGAAGCTTTCTTT. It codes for CASTLTAVLSQATEAFF.

CDR3 bases: TGTGCCAGCAGTTTCGGACAGGGCAGTCAGCCCCAGCATTTT. Translated, it gives CASSFGQGSQPQHF. This chain links TRBV27 with TRBJ1-5; 8 nucleotides match TRBD1. CDR1 and CDR2 (germline): MNHEY, SMNVEV (reference sequence). The CDR3 is 14 amino acids. Germline trimming cut 3 bases from V and 6 bases from J; bases unmatched to any gene: 4.

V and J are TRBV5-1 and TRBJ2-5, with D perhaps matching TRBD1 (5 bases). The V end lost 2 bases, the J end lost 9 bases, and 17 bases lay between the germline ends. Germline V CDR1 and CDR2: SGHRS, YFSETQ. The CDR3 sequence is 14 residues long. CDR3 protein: CASSFSGASFAQYF. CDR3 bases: TGCGCCAGCAGCTTTAGTGGGGCCTCGTTTGCCCAGTACTTC.

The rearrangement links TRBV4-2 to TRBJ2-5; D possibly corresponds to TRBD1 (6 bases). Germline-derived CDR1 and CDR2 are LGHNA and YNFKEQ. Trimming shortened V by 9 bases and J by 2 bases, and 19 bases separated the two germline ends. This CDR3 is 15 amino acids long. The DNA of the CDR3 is TGTGCCAGTATGAATGTCTGGGGGCCTCAAGAGACCCAGTACTTC. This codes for CASMNVWGPQETQYF.